One and the same sample provided the 10 T cell receptor beta chains below, sequenced in a study of shared clonotypes between healthy human individuals. Some clones are missing from TCRdb's copy, which holds only in-frame ones; the method was immunoSEQ multiplex PCR. The sample shows roughly 300,000 clones, around 87% of them seen only once. Material for sequencing was memory CD8+ T cells sorted from blood. Regarding subset: CD45RO+ cells pooled with CCR7-negative TemRA cells. These receptor sequences come from a man between 18 and 35 years old in good health.

This rearrangement joins TRBV30 to TRBJ1-3; D call uncertain. V lost 1 base, J lost 0 bases, and 7 bases lay in between. CDR1 is GTSNPN, CDR2 SVGIG, per germline (reference sequence). The CDR3 runs to 14 residues. The CDR3 nucleotides read TGTGCCTGGAGTGAAGGTAACTCTGGAAACACCATATATTTT. Translating gives CAWSEGNSGNTIYF.

This clone was seen just once. The chain joins TRBV6-4 to TRBJ2-1, with 12 bases lining up with TRBD1. Germline CDR1 MRHNA, CDR2 SNTAGT. The CDR3 contains 16 residues. V was pared by 4 bases and J by 6 bases, with 7 bases of the junction left unmatched. The CDR3 sequence is CASSVGTGGLINEQFF. CDR3 nucleotide sequence: TGTGCCAGCAGTGTCGGGACAGGGGGCCTGATCAATGAGCAGTTCTTC.

V usage is TRBV28 and J usage is TRBJ2-3, with 10 bases that match TRBD2. V lost 5 bases, J lost 1 base, and 9 bases stayed unmatched. Germline CDR1 is MDHEN and CDR2 is SYDVKM. The CDR3 has 17 residues. CDR3 nucleotides: TGTGCCAGCAGTCTTTTCAGCGGGGGGGCTGGCACAGATACGCAGTATTTT. Protein sequence: CASSLFSGGAGTDTQYF.

This chain uses TRBV5-6 with TRBJ2-1; 11 positions agree with TRBD2. V lost 0 bases to trimming and J lost 7 bases; unmatched junction nucleotides: 6. CDR1 is SGHDT and CDR2 is YYEEEE in the germline V gene. This CDR3 is built from 16 residues. CDR3 region: CASSLDLAGGENEQFF. The CDR3 DNA is TGTGCCAGCAGCTTGGACCTAGCGGGAGGCGAAAATGAGCAGTTCTTC.

This clone has more than one count but fewer than ten. The rearrangement joins TRBV21-1 to TRBJ2-3; TRBD2 was called by the table and not checked on the DNA. TRBV21-1 is a pseudogene. The CDR3 is 16 residues long. Here the CDR3 DNA reads TGTGCCAGCAGCGATTTAATAGCAGTCATGCAAGATACGCAGTATTTT. It codes for CASSDLIAVMQDTQYF.

Concerning this clone: One end of the junction does not line up with germline, which may come from a read error. The chain couples TRBV7-7 to TRBJ1-4; unclear D gene. Germline V gene data show CDR1 as SSHAT and CDR2 as FNYEAQ (reference sequence). This CDR3 is 17 amino acids long. As DNA, the CDR3 is TGTGCTAGCAGCCCCGGCGGACGAGGAACGACTAATGAAAAACTGTTTTTT. This translates into CASSPGGRGTTNEKLFF.

The chain has TRBV9 and TRBJ2-7, with a possible D match to TRBD2 (6 bases). Germline V gene lookup returns CDR1 SGDLS and CDR2 YYNGEE. The CDR3 length is 15 residues. Between the trimmed V and J ends, which lost 3 bases and 4 bases, there was a span of 17 bases. This chain's CDR3 is CASSATGLPTYEQYF. CDR3 DNA sequence: TGTGCCAGCAGCGCCACGGGACTGCCGACTTACGAGCAGTACTTC.

The chain's CDR3 is CASSIGTFFDYEQYF. The CDR3 bases are TGTGCCAGCAGCATCGGGACATTCTTCGACTACGAGCAGTACTTC. The J gene is TRBJ2-7, the V gene TRBV7-8; D might be TRBD1 (6 bases). This CDR3 is built from 15 residues. Germline assignment: CDR1 SGHVS and CDR2 FQNEAQ. V lost 5 bases, J lost 3 bases, and 17 bases lay in between.

The CDR3 sequence: CASSAQGSNQPQHF. The CDR3 DNA reads TGTGCCAGCAGCGCTCAGGGGAGCAATCAGCCCCAGCATTTT. The rearrangement links TRBV9 to TRBJ1-5; D might be TRBD1 (6 bases). The CDR3 contains 14 residues. With 3 bases removed from V and 1 base from J, the gap between germline ends came to 8 bases. CDR1 SGDLS and CDR2 YYNGEE come from the germline V gene.

The rearrangement links TRBV7-9 to TRBJ2-5, with 8 bases lining up with TRBD2. CDR3 length: 14 amino acids. The V and J ends lost 1 base and 3 bases, in that order; junction bases with no gene match: 1. The V gene's germline CDR1 is SEHNR and CDR2 FQNEAQ (reference sequence). The CDR3 nucleotides read TGTGCCAGCAGCTTAGTTAGCGGGGAAGAGACCCAGTACTTC. This codes for CASSLVSGEETQYF.